This TCR beta chain was identified during a study of radiation and T cells in renal cell carcinoma. Time point given: blood 4 weeks post-SBRT, at nephrectomy. Treatment here: 15 Gy SBRT to primary tumor, nephrectomy 4 weeks later. Nephrectomy followed 15 Gy stereotactic body radiation by 4 weeks. The CDR3 runs 12 residues. Germline V gives CDR1 LNHDA, CDR2 SQIVND (reference sequence). V dropped 3 bases and J dropped 7 bases, with 9 bases sitting between them. Sequenced by immunoSEQ multiplex PCR; TCRdb stores in-frame clones only, minus some. The table records over 60,000 clones, around four fifths of them present only once.

The sample here was blood, taken from a patient whose treatment included radiotherapy and nephrectomy. The sequence was obtained from a woman aged 60-75 years with renal cell carcinoma. This rearrangement joins TRBV19 to TRBJ1-2, with no clear D. This chain's CDR3 is CASSISQSGYTF. For the CDR3, the DNA is TGTGCCAGTAGTATCAGCCAGTCTGGCTACACCTTC.